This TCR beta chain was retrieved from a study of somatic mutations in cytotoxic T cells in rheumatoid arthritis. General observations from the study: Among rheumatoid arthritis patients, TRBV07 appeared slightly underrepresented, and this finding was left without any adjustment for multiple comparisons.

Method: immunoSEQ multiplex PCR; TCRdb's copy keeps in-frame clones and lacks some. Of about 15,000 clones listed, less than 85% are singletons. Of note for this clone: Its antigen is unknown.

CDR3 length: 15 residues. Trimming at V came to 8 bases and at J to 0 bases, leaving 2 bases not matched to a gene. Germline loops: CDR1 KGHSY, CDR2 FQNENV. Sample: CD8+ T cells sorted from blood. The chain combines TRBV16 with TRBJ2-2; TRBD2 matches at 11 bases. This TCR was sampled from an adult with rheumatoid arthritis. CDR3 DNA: TGTGCCAGCGGGACTAGCGGCGCGAACACCGGGGAGCTGTTTTTT. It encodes CASGTSGANTGELFF.